Below, 25 T cell receptor beta chains from the same sample are listed, as sequenced in a study of long-term antiretroviral therapy in people with HIV. Version v3.0 of the immunoSEQ assay ran at survey level. Here immunoSEQ multiplex PCR was the method, and the copy in TCRdb shows in-frame clones only, minus some. The sample lists thousands of clones, roughly 87% occurring once. Sample: unsorted PBMCs, taken 0.1 years after starting antiretroviral therapy. All receptors derive from a middle-aged man with HIV.

The genes are TRBV5-1 and TRBJ1-5; a weak D match, TRBD1 (5 bases). This CDR3 has 13 amino acids. CDR1 and CDR2 from the germline V gene are SGHRS and YFSETQ. Trimming shortened V by 5 bases and J by 6 bases, and 12 bases separated the two germline ends. CDR3 residues: CASSPRGGQPQHF. The CDR3 bases are TGCGCCAGCAGTCCAAGGGGCGGTCAGCCCCAGCATTTT.

The chain employs TRBV5-6 and TRBJ1-1; D uncertain. V lost 0 bases, J lost 8 bases, and 14 bases lay in between. This CDR3 is 14 amino acids long. From germline, CDR1 is SGHDT and CDR2 YYEEEE. As DNA, the CDR3 is TGTGCCAGCAGCTTGGGGCCCCCCCACCGAGAAGCTTTCTTT. Translating gives CASSLGPPHREAFF. The full variable domain, in which reference TRBV5-6 and TRBJ1-1 provide the parts outside the CDR3, is DAGVTQSPTHLIKTRGQQVTLRCSPKSGHDTVSWYQQALGQGPQFIFQYYEEEERQRGNFPDRFSGHQFPNYSSELNVNALLLGDSALYLCASSLGPPHREAFFGQGTRLTVV.

This clone has a handful of counts. This rearrangement joins TRBV19 to TRBJ2-2; D is unclear. CDR1 and CDR2 (germline): LNHDA, SQIVND (reference sequence). V lost 9 bases and J 7 bases, leaving 6 bases between the germline ends. The CDR3 totals 10 residues. This CDR3 is CASPHGELFF. CDR3 coding DNA: TGTGCCAGCCCCCACGGGGAGCTGTTTTTT.

J is TRBJ2-7 and V is TRBV28; D ambiguous. The germline V gene has CDR1 MDHEN and CDR2 SYDVKM. This CDR3 is 13 amino acids long. The ends were cut back, 5 bases at V and 0 bases at J, with 8 bases in the middle. CDR3 region: CASSESSSYEQYF. The CDR3 DNA reads as TGTGCCAGCAGTGAGAGTAGCTCCTACGAGCAGTACTTC.

The genes are TRBV6-1 and TRBJ2-7; possibly TRBD2 for D (5 bases). The CDR3 runs to 17 residues. Trimming pared 0 bases from V and 3 bases from J, leaving 18 bases between. CDR1 and CDR2 (germline): MNHNS, SASEGT. Written as DNA, the CDR3 is TGTGCCAGCAGTGAAGCGTATAGTCGGGGAGAGATCTACGAGCAGTACTTC. It specifies CASSEAYSRGEIYEQYF.

By share of the sample, this clone is medium-sized. The chain combines TRBV6-5 with TRBJ2-1, with TRBD2 matching over 13 bases. Per the germline V gene, CDR1 is MNHEY and CDR2 is SVGAGI. Trimming at V came to 0 bases and at J to 9 bases, leaving 2 bases not matched to a gene. The CDR3 covers 15 residues. CDR3 nucleotides: TGTGCCAGCAGTTACTCCACTAGCGGGGGGGCTGAGCAGTTCTTC. Protein: CASSYSTSGGAEQFF.

This chain uses TRBV5-5 with TRBJ2-2; 12 bases line up with TRBD2. Trimming removed 0 bases from V and 5 bases from J; junction bases left unmatched: 2. Germline V gene lookup returns CDR1 SGHKS and CDR2 YYEKEE (reference sequence). The CDR3 has 16 amino acids. The CDR3 loop is CASSLGTSGGTGELFF. Here the CDR3 DNA reads TGTGCCAGCAGCTTGGGTACTAGCGGGGGGACCGGGGAGCTGTTTTTT.

This clone was detected a few times. V usage is TRBV30 and J usage is TRBJ2-3; perhaps TRBD2 as D (5 bases). Trimming left V 4 bases short and J 4 bases short, with 12 bases between. Germline CDR1 is GTSNPN and CDR2 is SVGIG (reference sequence). This CDR3 is built from 13 residues. The CDR3 here is CAWTHGVPDTQYF. The CDR3 bases are TGTGCCTGGACCCACGGGGTACCAGATACGCAGTATTTT.

For the CDR3, the DNA is TGTGCCAGTAGTCCCGGGACCCAGAGCTCCTATAATTCACCCCTCCACTTT. Translated, it gives CASSPGTQSSYNSPLHF. The rearrangement uses TRBV19 and TRBJ1-6, with D perhaps TRBD1 (5 bases). In germline, CDR1 is LNHDA, CDR2 SQIVND (reference sequence). V shed 5 bases and J shed 0 bases, with 14 bases lying between them. The CDR3 length is 17 residues.

CDR3 in amino acids: CASRGGMAGDIHEQYF. CDR3 nucleotide sequence: TGTGCCAGCAGGGGGGGGATGGCAGGGGATATCCACGAGCAGTACTTC. This rearrangement joins TRBV7-8 to TRBJ2-7; TRBD2 is a possible D gene (7 bases). Germline V CDR1 and CDR2: SGHVS, FQNEAQ. Trimming stripped 6 bases from V and 5 bases from J, with 23 bases between. The CDR3 totals 16 residues.

For this clone: The sample carries other DNA sequences with the same CDR3. This chain uses TRBV18 with TRBJ1-1, with a possible D match to TRBD1 (5 bases). The CDR3 consists of 13 residues. Germline CDR1 is KGHSH and CDR2 is LQKENI. The germline V and J ends were trimmed by 3 bases and 4 bases, with 9 bases remaining between them. CDR3 sequence (DNA): TGTGCCAGCTCACCTCAGGGAGGCACTGAAGCTTTCTTT. The encoded protein is CASSPQGGTEAFF. Variable domain in full (rest from reference TRBV18 and TRBJ1-1): NAGVMQNPRHLVRRRGQEARLRCSPMKGHSHVYWYRQLPEEGLKFMVYLQKENIIDESGMPKERFSAEFPKEGPSILRIQQVVRGDSAAYFCASSPQGGTEAFFGQGTRLTVV.

This clone is deemed large. The rearrangement uses TRBV13 and TRBJ2-7, with 10 bases lining up with TRBD1. CDR1 PRHDT and CDR2 FYEKMQ come from the germline V gene (reference sequence). The J segment lost 4 bases and the V segment lost 4 bases, leaving 10 bases of the junction unmatched. The CDR3 sequence is 16 residues long. CDR3 residues: CASSSTGTGAGYEQYF. The CDR3 DNA is TGTGCCAGCAGCTCCACCGGGACAGGGGCCGGATACGAGCAGTACTTC. Full variable domain (remainder filled in from reference TRBV13 and TRBJ2-7): AAGVIQSPRHLIKEKRETATLKCYPIPRHDTVYWYQQGPGQDPQFLISFYEKMQSDKGSIPDRFSAQQFSDYHSELNMSSLELGDSALYFCASSSTGTGAGYEQYFGPGTRLTVT.

The chain recombines TRBV10-3 with TRBJ1-5; D remains unclear. The CDR3 is 13 amino acids. CDR1 and CDR2 from the germline V gene are ENHRY and SYGVKD. With 6 bases removed from V and 3 bases from J, the gap between germline ends came to 9 bases. The CDR3 protein is CAIRDGFNQPQHF. The CDR3 DNA reads as TGTGCCATCAGGGACGGGTTCAATCAGCCCCAGCATTTT.

This chain uses TRBV28 with TRBJ1-2; a weak D match, TRBD1 (6 bases). The CDR3 loop spans 15 amino acids. The V gene's germline CDR1 is MDHEN and CDR2 SYDVKM. The V and J ends lost 6 bases and 1 base respectively, with 15 bases between them. CDR3: CASREAGVINYGYTF. The DNA of the CDR3 is TGTGCCAGCAGGGAAGCAGGGGTGATTAACTATGGCTACACCTTC.

The CDR3 DNA sequence: TGTGCCAGCAGCTTAGGGCAGCTCACAGATACGCAGTATTTT. The encoded protein is CASSLGQLTDTQYF. The V gene is TRBV11-3, the J gene TRBJ2-3; no clear D gene. The germline V gene encodes CDR1 SGHNT and CDR2 YENEEA. The ends were cut back, 1 base at V and 2 bases at J, with 7 bases in the middle. The CDR3 is 14 amino acids.

The CDR3 region is CASSFIRTGSSGANVLTF. The CDR3 DNA reads TGTGCCAGCAGTTTTATCAGGACAGGGAGTTCTGGGGCCAACGTCCTGACTTTC. The V and J genes are TRBV28 and TRBJ2-6; 8 positions match TRBD1. The CDR3 has 18 amino acids. The germline CDR1 and CDR2 sequences are MDHEN and SYDVKM. Losses at the gene ends were 3 bases for V and 1 base for J; bases not matched to a gene: 8.

The genes are TRBV19 and TRBJ1-5, with 8 bases that match TRBD1. Germline V CDR1 and CDR2: LNHDA, SQIVND (reference sequence). Germline trimming cut 4 bases from V and 4 bases from J; bases unmatched to any gene: 6. The CDR3 loop spans 15 amino acids. The CDR3 is CASSNQRTGNQPQHF. CDR3 bases: TGTGCCAGTAGTAACCAAAGGACAGGGAATCAGCCCCAGCATTTT.

The chain couples TRBV5-1 to TRBJ1-4; a possible D gene is TRBD1 (5 bases). CDR3 length equals 15 residues. Germline-derived CDR1 and CDR2 are SGHRS and YFSETQ. With 1 base removed from V and 2 bases from J, the gap between germline ends came to 9 bases. CDR3 DNA: TGCGCCAGCAGCTTGAACTGGGGGACTAATGAAAAACTGTTTTTT. Residues: CASSLNWGTNEKLFF.

The rearrangement uses TRBV19 and TRBJ2-4; D ambiguous. This CDR3 has 16 amino acids. Looked up from germline, CDR1 is LNHDA and CDR2 is SQIVND (reference sequence). V was shortened by 2 bases and J by 3 bases, with 14 bases between the two germline ends. The chain's CDR3 is CASSIPYVKDKNIQYF. The CDR3 DNA is TGTGCCAGTAGTATACCGTATGTAAAGGACAAAAACATTCAGTACTTC.

The rearrangement joins TRBV5-6 to TRBJ1-2, with TRBD1 as a possible D gene (6 bases). V was pared by 1 base and J by 3 bases, with 13 bases between. The CDR3 is 15 residues long. CDR1 is SGHDT and CDR2 is YYEEEE in the germline V gene. CDR3 sequence (DNA): TGTGCCAGCAGCTTGTTAGGGACAAACGACTATGGCTACACCTTC. Translated: CASSLLGTNDYGYTF.

This clone was detected only a few times. The V gene is TRBV4-2, the J gene TRBJ2-7; tentative D call: TRBD1 (6 bases). Between the trimmed V and J ends, which lost 5 bases and 5 bases, there was a span of 19 bases. CDR1 and CDR2 from the germline V gene are LGHNA and YNFKEQ. CDR3 length equals 15 residues. The CDR3 DNA reads as TGTGCCAGCAGCTATAGCGCCAGGGGCGACGACGAGCAGTACTTC. Residues: CASSYSARGDDEQYF.

This rearrangement joins TRBV19 to TRBJ2-7, with D unclear. The V gene's germline CDR1 is LNHDA and CDR2 SQIVND (reference sequence). The CDR3 extends over 13 amino acids. Trimming took off 5 bases at V and 1 base at J, with 9 bases between the two ends. This CDR3 reads CASSSDPSYEQYF. The CDR3 DNA is TGTGCCAGTAGTTCAGACCCATCCTACGAGCAGTACTTC. Together with reference TRBV19 and TRBJ2-7, the CDR3 gives the full variable domain: DGGITQSPKYLFRKEGQNVTLSCEQNLNHDAMYWYRQDPGQGLRLIYYSQIVNDFQKGDIAEGYSVSREKKESFPLTVTSAQKNPTAFYLCASSSDPSYEQYFGPGTRLTVT.

This clone was found once. In nucleotides, the CDR3 is TGTGCCAGCAGCTTGGGAGATACCTCTGGAAACACCATATATTTT. Protein: CASSLGDTSGNTIYF. This chain joins TRBV5-5 and TRBJ1-3; D not resolved. The CDR3 has 15 residues. The V and J ends lost 0 bases and 0 bases respectively, with 7 bases between them. Per germline, CDR1 SGHKS and CDR2 YYEKEE (reference sequence).

Points on this clone: Its ends do not fully match the called genes, so a read error is possible. The genes are TRBV6-6 and TRBJ1-2; 8 nucleotides match TRBD1. CDR1 and CDR2 (germline): MNHNY, SVGAGI (reference sequence). The CDR3 length is 11 residues. The CDR3 nucleotides are TGTGCCAGCATAGAATTGGGACAGGCCTTCTTC. Its protein is CASIELGQAFF.

V gene TRBV5-4 combines with J gene TRBJ2-2, with 9 nucleotides matching TRBD1. In germline, CDR1 is SGHNT, CDR2 YYREEE (reference sequence). The CDR3 is made up of 15 amino acids. V lost 0 bases to trimming and J lost 5 bases; unmatched junction nucleotides: 2. The CDR3 bases are TGTGCCAGCAGCTTGGCGGACAGGGGAACCGGGGAGCTGTTTTTT. Its translation: CASSLADRGTGELFF.